The 20 T cell receptor beta chains listed next were all sequenced from one sample in a study of technical replicates of blood from a handful of donors. The data were produced by immunoSEQ multiplex PCR, yet TCRdb's version contains in-frame clones alone and is incomplete. This sample carries about 82,000 clones, roughly 95% of them seen once, and the ten largest clones take 0.37%. The specimen sequenced was T cells isolated from PBMCs. Receptors were obtained from a human donor in good health.

Written as DNA, the CDR3 is TGTGCCAGCAGCCGGGAATTTCACACCGGGGAGCTGTTTTTT. It is translated as CASSREFHTGELFF. The genes are TRBV7-9 and TRBJ2-2; maybe TRBD2 (5 bases). This CDR3 is 14 amino acids long. V shed 5 bases and J shed 3 bases, with 10 bases lying between them. The V gene's germline CDR1 is SEHNR and CDR2 FQNEAQ (reference sequence).

V usage is TRBV29-1 and J usage is TRBJ2-1; the match to TRBD1 covers 7 bases. CDR1 SQVTM and CDR2 ANQGSEA come from the germline V gene. The CDR3 sequence is 14 residues long. V shed 6 bases and J 0 bases; nucleotides not matched to a gene: 5. Written as DNA, the CDR3 is TGCAGCGTCGCTTCAGGGGGCTCCTACAATGAGCAGTTCTTC. Protein sequence: CSVASGGSYNEQFF.

CDR3 sequence reads: CASHGLRGSRYEQFF. The CDR3 DNA reads as TGTGCCAGCCACGGACTAAGGGGCTCAAGGTATGAGCAGTTCTTC. This sequence joins TRBV6-6 and TRBJ2-1, with TRBD2 as a possible D gene (6 bases). Germline values: CDR1 MNHNY, CDR2 SVGAGI (reference sequence). The CDR3 contains 15 residues. Trimming left V 8 bases short and J 8 bases short, with 22 bases between.

V is TRBV19 and J is TRBJ1-5; no clear D. The germline V gene has CDR1 LNHDA and CDR2 SQIVND (reference sequence). The CDR3 consists of 15 residues. V shed 4 bases and J shed 1 base, with 11 bases lying between them. CDR3 bases: TGTGCCAGTAGTACAACAGCCTTCAGCAATCAGCCCCAGCATTTT. It specifies CASSTTAFSNQPQHF.

The gene calls are TRBV7-9 and TRBJ1-3, with TRBD1 identical over 7 bases. The ends lost 4 bases at V and 2 bases at J; junction bases unmatched: 5. This CDR3 is built from 15 residues. Germline loops: CDR1 SEHNR, CDR2 FQNEAQ (reference sequence). CDR3 amino acids: CASSSPQGTGNTIYF. In nucleotides, the CDR3 is TGTGCCAGCAGCTCACCACAGGGGACTGGAAACACCATATATTTT.

The chain links TRBV30 to TRBJ2-2; 11 bases match TRBD2. Germline-derived CDR1 and CDR2 are GTSNPN and SVGIG (reference sequence). The CDR3 totals 15 residues. V was clipped by 7 bases and J by 7 bases; unmatched bases: 11. For the CDR3, the DNA is TGTGCCTACACTATACTAGCGGGAGATGGCGGGGAGCTGTTTTTT. Translation: CAYTILAGDGGELFF. The full variable domain, rest sourced from reference TRBV30 and TRBJ2-2, is SQTIHQWPATLVQPVGSPLSLECTVEGTSNPNLYWYRQAAGRGLQLLFYSVGIGQISSEVPQNLSASRPQDRQFILSSKKLLLSDSGFYLCAYTILAGDGGELFFGEGSRLTVL.

The chain recombines TRBV14 with TRBJ1-2, with TRBD1 identical over 9 bases. The germline V gene encodes CDR1 SGHDN and CDR2 FVKESK. This CDR3 has 16 residues. V lost 0 bases to trimming and J lost 3 bases; unmatched junction nucleotides: 5. In DNA form, the CDR3 reads TGTGCCAGCAGCCAAGACCCGGGACAGGGAGACTATGGCTACACCTTC. It translates to CASSQDPGQGDYGYTF.

The chain recombines TRBV5-6 with TRBJ2-3, with D maybe TRBD2 (6 bases). The germline V gene encodes CDR1 SGHDT and CDR2 YYEEEE. There are 15 residues in the CDR3. Deletions cut 5 bases from V and 3 bases from J, with 16 bases between. Written as DNA, the CDR3 is TGTGCCAGCAGTCCCGGGAGCCTACAAACAGATACGCAGTATTTT. Its protein product is CASSPGSLQTDTQYF.

The CDR3 spells CASSLTLSEGPANTGELFF. The DNA for the CDR3 is TGCGCCAGCAGCTTGACCCTCTCGGAGGGCCCAGCGAACACCGGGGAGCTGTTTTTT. The V gene is TRBV5-1, the J gene TRBJ2-2, with D possibly TRBD2 on 6 matching bases. V was clipped by 1 base and J by 0 bases, with 19 bases between them. Looked up from germline, CDR1 is SGHRS and CDR2 is YFSETQ. There are 19 residues in the CDR3.

This rearrangement joins TRBV6-5 to TRBJ1-5; possible D gene TRBD1, 6 bases. This CDR3 spans 14 amino acids. The V gene's germline CDR1 is MNHEY and CDR2 SVGAGI. The V gene lost 10 bases and the J gene lost 1 base, with 14 bases spanning the gap. The CDR3 DNA sequence: TGTGCCACCGTTGGACAGAAAAGCAATCAGCCCCAGCATTTT. Its translation: CATVGQKSNQPQHF.

The chain carries TRBV28 and TRBJ1-3; tentatively, D is TRBD1 (5 bases). This CDR3 has 16 residues. V was clipped by 3 bases and J by 0 bases, with 12 bases between them. Germline loops: CDR1 MDHEN, CDR2 SYDVKM. The CDR3 nucleotides are TGTGCCAGCAGTTTGACAACAGGAAGCTCTGGAAACACCATATATTTT. It codes for CASSLTTGSSGNTIYF.

CDR3 nucleotide sequence: TGTGCCAGCAGCATGAGGACTAGCGGGAGAAATGAGCAGTTCTTC. Protein product: CASSMRTSGRNEQFF. The rearrangement joins TRBV7-6 to TRBJ2-1; 13 bases match TRBD2. Trimming took 5 bases from V and 7 from J; bases not matched to a gene: 5. Germline CDR1 reads SGHVS; CDR2 reads FNYEAQ. This CDR3 spans 15 amino acids.

This chain connects TRBV5-1 to TRBJ2-3; TRBD2 is a possible D gene (6 bases). This CDR3 is built from 13 residues. The germline V gene has CDR1 SGHRS and CDR2 YFSETQ. Trimming removed 2 bases from V and 6 bases from J, with 10 bases in between. The CDR3 DNA sequence: TGCGCCAGCAGCTTTCGACTAGATGATACGCAGTATTTT. This gives the protein CASSFRLDDTQYF.

The rearrangement joins TRBV5-1 to TRBJ1-1; TRBD1 agrees at 7 bases. From germline, CDR1 is SGHRS and CDR2 YFSETQ. The V segment lost 0 bases and the J segment 4 bases; nucleotides outside the gene matches: 6. CDR3 length: 15 amino acids. The CDR3 bases are TGCGCCAGCAGCTTGGAAGGGGGCGTCGGCACTGAAGCTTTCTTT. Translation: CASSLEGGVGTEAFF.

V and J are TRBV7-2 and TRBJ2-7; 9 positions match TRBD1. The germline gives CDR1 SGHTA, CDR2 FQGNSA. The V and J ends lost 5 bases and 3 bases, in that order; junction bases with no gene match: 5. The CDR3 loop spans 14 amino acids. CDR3 in amino acids: CASSRTGDLYEQYF. The CDR3 coding sequence is TGTGCCAGCAGCCGGACAGGGGACCTCTACGAGCAGTACTTC.

The V call is TRBV27, the J call TRBJ1-2; a weak D match, TRBD1 (5 bases). Germline lookup yields CDR1 MNHEY and CDR2 SMNVEV (reference sequence). This CDR3 region has 12 residues. Trimming stripped 7 bases from V and 2 bases from J, with 8 bases between. The CDR3 DNA is TGTGCCAGCAAAGGGGAAAACTATGGCTACACCTTC. It codes for CASKGENYGYTF.

The chain combines TRBV7-9 with TRBJ1-1; TRBD1 might be the D (6 bases). CDR3 length: 16 amino acids. The germline V gene encodes CDR1 SEHNR and CDR2 FQNEAQ (reference sequence). The germline V and J ends were trimmed by 5 bases and 3 bases, with 19 bases remaining between them. CDR3 region: CASSPVRGGRDTEAFF. The CDR3, as DNA: TGTGCCAGCAGCCCGGTGAGGGGGGGAAGGGACACTGAAGCTTTCTTT.

This clone was observed a single time. The chain employs TRBV6-1 and TRBJ2-1; D is unresolved. Germline assignment: CDR1 MNHNS and CDR2 SASEGT. V lost 5 bases to trimming and J lost 7 bases, with 12 bases between them. The length of the CDR3 is 13 residues. The CDR3 sequence is CASSSPVANEQFF. In DNA, the CDR3 is TGTGCCAGCAGTTCCCCTGTGGCAAATGAGCAGTTCTTC.

This chain uses TRBV25-1 with TRBJ2-5; 9 positions match TRBD1. The CDR3 has 17 amino acids. The V gene's germline CDR1 is MGHDK and CDR2 SYGVNS. V lost 6 bases, J lost 4 bases, and 15 bases stayed unmatched. CDR3 sequence: CASSETPGTGWSETQYF. The CDR3 DNA follows: TGTGCCAGCAGCGAAACCCCCGGGACAGGGTGGTCAGAGACCCAGTACTTC. Full variable domain (rest looked up from reference TRBV25-1 and TRBJ2-5): EADIYQTPRYLVIGTGKKITLECSQTMGHDKMYWYQQDPGMELHLIHYSYGVNSTEKGDLSSESTVSRIRTEHFPLTLESARPSHTSQYLCASSETPGTGWSETQYFGPGTRLLVL.

This clone was detected only once. The J gene is TRBJ2-2, the V gene TRBV6-1; 9 nucleotides match TRBD2. The germline V gene has CDR1 MNHNS and CDR2 SASEGT. Trimming cost V 9 bases and J 7 bases; bases outside gene matches: 9. This CDR3 contains 14 residues. DNA of the CDR3: TGTGCCAGTAGCGGGAGTAGGACGGTCGGGGAGCTGTTTTTT. Encoded protein: CASSGSRTVGELFF.